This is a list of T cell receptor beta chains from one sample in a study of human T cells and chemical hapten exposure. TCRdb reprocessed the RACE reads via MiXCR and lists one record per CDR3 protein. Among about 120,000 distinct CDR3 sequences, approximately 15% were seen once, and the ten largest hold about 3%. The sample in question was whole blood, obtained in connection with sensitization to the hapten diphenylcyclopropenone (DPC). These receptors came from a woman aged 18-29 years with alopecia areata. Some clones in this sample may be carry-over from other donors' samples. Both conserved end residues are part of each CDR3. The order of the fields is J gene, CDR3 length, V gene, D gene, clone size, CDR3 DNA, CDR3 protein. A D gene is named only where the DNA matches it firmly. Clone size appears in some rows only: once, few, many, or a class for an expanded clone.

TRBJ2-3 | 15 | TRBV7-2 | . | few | TGTGCCAGCAGCTTGGCGATAGGGACCACAGATACGCAGTATTTT | CASSLAIGTTDTQYF
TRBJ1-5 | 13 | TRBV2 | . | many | TGTGCCAGCAGTGTTCAGAGCAATCAGCCCCAGCATTTT | CASSVQSNQPQHF
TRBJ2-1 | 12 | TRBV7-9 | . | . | TGTGCCAGCAGTTTACAGGTTGATGAGCAGTTCTTC | CASSLQVDEQFF
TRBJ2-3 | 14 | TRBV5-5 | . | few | TGTGCCAGCAGCTTGAGGGGCGGTCAAGATACGCAGTATTTT | CASSLRGGQDTQYF
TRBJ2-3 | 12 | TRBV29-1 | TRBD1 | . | TGCAGCGTGGGACAGGGGGGCGATACGCAGTATTTT | CSVGQGGDTQYF
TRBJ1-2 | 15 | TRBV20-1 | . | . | TGCAGTGCTAGAGCATGGGGGGAGGCTAACTATGGCTACACCTTC | CSARAWGEANYGYTF
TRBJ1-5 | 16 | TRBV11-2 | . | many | TGTGCCAGCAGCCAAAGCAGGGGCCCTTACAATCAGCCCCAGCATTTT | CASSQSRGPYNQPQHF
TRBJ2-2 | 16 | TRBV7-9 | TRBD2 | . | TGTGCCAGCAGCGTATATAGCGGGGGAAACACCGGGGAGCTGTTTTTT | CASSVYSGGNTGELFF
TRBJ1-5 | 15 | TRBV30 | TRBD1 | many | TGTGCCTGGAGCGCGGACAGGGGAGGTCATCAGCCCCAGCATTTT | CAWSADRGGHQPQHF
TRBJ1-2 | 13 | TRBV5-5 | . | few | TGTGCCAGCAGCTACAGGGAGATCTATGGCTACACCTTC | CASSYREIYGYTF
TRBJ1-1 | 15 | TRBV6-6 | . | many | TGTGCCAGCAGTTACTCCCGTGGCGGATACACTGAAGCTTTCTTT | CASSYSRGGYTEAFF
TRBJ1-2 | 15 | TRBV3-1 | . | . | TGTGCCAGCAGCCAAGACCTCCATCCGGGCTATGGCTACACCTTC | CASSQDLHPGYGYTF
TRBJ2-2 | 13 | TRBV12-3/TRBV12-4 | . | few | TGTGCCAGCAGTTTATACTTCACCGGGGAGCTGTTTTTT | CASSLYFTGELFF
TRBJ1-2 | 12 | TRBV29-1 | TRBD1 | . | TGCAGCGTCCAACAGGGGGCATATGGCTACACCTTC | CSVQQGAYGYTF
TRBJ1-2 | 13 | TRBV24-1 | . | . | TGTGCCACCAGGACAGGACCTTTCTATGGCTACACCTTC | CATRTGPFYGYTF
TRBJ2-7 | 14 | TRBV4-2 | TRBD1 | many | TGTGCCAGCAGCGTAGGGACAGGGAGGTACGAGCAGTACTTC | CASSVGTGRYEQYF
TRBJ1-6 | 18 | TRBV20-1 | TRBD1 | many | TGCAGTCCCCTTCTAACCCCGGACAGGGGGCCAAGAGGTTCACCCCTCCACTTT | CSPLLTPDRGPRGSPLHF
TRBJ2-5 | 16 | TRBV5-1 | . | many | TGCGCCAGCAGCTTGTCCAATTACAGGGACCAAGAGACCCAGTACTTC | CASSLSNYRDQETQYF
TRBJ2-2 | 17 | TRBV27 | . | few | TGTGCCAGCAGTCTGCGGGGTGGGGGGACGTACACCGGGGAGCTGTTTTTT | CASSLRGGGTYTGELFF
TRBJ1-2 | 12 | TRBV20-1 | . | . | TGCAGTGCGGAAATCGGACAGTATGGCTACACCTTC | CSAEIGQYGYTF
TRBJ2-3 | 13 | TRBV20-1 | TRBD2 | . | TGCAGTGCTACTAGCGGGGCCCCAGATACGCAGTATTTT | CSATSGAPDTQYF
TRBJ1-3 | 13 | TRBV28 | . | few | TGTGCCAGCCGCCGTCACTCTGGAAACACCATATATTTT | CASRRHSGNTIYF
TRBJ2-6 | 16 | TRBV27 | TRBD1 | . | TGTGCCACCTCCCGGGACAGGGTCTCTGGGGCCAACGTCCTGACTTTC | CATSRDRVSGANVLTF
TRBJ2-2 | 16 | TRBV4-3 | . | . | TGCGCCAGCAGCCAAGAGAAGGGGCTTAACACCGGGGAGCTGTTTTTT | CASSQEKGLNTGELFF
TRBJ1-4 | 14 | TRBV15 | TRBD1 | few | TGTGCCACCAGCAGCGACAGGGGGATTGAAAAACTGTTTTTT | CATSSDRGIEKLFF
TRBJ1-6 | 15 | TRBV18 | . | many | TGTGCCAGCTCACCCAAGACCAGGGGTAATTCACCCCTCCACTTT | CASSPKTRGNSPLHF
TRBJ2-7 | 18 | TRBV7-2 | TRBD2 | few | TGTGCCAGCAGCCCCGACCGGACTAGCGGGGGGGCTACCTACGAGCAGTACTTC | CASSPDRTSGGATYEQYF
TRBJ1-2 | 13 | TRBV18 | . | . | TGTGCCAGCTCACTGGGGGAAGAGATTGGCTACACCTTC | CASSLGEEIGYTF
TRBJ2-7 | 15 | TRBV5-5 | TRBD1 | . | TGTGCCAGCAGCTTGTTGACAGGGAATTTCTACGAGCAGTACTTC | CASSLLTGNFYEQYF
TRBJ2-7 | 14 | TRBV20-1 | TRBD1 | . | TGCAGTGCTAGGGGACAGGGAGCGTTCTACGAGCAGTACTTC | CSARGQGAFYEQYF
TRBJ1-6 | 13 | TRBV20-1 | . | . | TGCAGTGCTCCCGGGACGGCTAATTCACCCCTCCACTTT | CSAPGTANSPLHF
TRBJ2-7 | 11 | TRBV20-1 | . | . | TGCAGTGCTGATGGACCCTACGAGCAGTACTTC | CSADGPYEQYF
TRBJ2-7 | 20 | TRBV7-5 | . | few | . | CISVPEAPGLAGRGSGEQYF
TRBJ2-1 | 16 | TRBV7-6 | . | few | TGTGCCAGCAGCTCCACTTACACGAATGACTACAATGAGCAGTTCTTC | CASSSTYTNDYNEQFF
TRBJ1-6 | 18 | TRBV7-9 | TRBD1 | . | TGTGCCAGCAGTCACCCGGACAGGGCGAGCTCCTATAATTCACCCCTCCACTTT | CASSHPDRASSYNSPLHF
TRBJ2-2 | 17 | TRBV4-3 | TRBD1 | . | TGCGCCAGCAGCCACCTAGCAGGACAGGGGAACACCGGGGAGCTGTTTTTT | CASSHLAGQGNTGELFF
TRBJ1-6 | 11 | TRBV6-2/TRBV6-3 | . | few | TGTGCCAGCAGTTACGGGCGACGCCTCCACTTT | CASSYGRRLHF
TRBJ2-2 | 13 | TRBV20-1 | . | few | TGCAGTGCTAGATCGGGGAACACCGGGGAGCTGTTTTTT | CSARSGNTGELFF
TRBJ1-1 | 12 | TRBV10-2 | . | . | TGCGCCAGCAGTGTCCTCGGAGAGGAAGCTTTCTTT | CASSVLGEEAFF
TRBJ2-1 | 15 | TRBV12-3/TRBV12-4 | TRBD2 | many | TGTGCCAGCAGTCCGGAGCGGGGGAGCTACAATGAGCAGTTCTTC | CASSPERGSYNEQFF
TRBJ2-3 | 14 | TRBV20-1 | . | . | TGCAGTGCTAGGTCCAGGGACTTGACAGATACGCAGTATTTT | CSARSRDLTDTQYF
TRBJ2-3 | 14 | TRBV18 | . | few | TGTGCCAGCTCACCACGGCCTAGCACAGATACGCAGTATTTT | CASSPRPSTDTQYF
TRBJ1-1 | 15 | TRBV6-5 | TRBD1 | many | TGTGCCAGCAGTTACGCGTGGACAGGTAACACTGAAGCTTTCTTT | CASSYAWTGNTEAFF
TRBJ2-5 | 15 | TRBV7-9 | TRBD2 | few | TGTGCCAGCAGCTTAAGCGGGGAGCTACAAGAGACCCAGTACTTC | CASSLSGELQETQYF
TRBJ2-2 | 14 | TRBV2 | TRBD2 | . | TGTGCCAGCCGGGCTAGCGGGGGAACCGGGGAGCTGTTTTTT | CASRASGGTGELFF
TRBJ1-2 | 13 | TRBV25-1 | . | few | TGTGCCAGCAGTGAACGTGGACCTTCAGGCTACACCTTC | CASSERGPSGYTF
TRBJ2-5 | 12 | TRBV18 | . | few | TGTGCCAGCTCCGTCCGGGAGGAGACCCAGTACTTC | CASSVREETQYF